Presented here are 13 T cell receptor beta chains from one specimen sequenced in a study of cytomegalovirus exposure and HLA in healthy donors. The PCR ran on 60 Vbeta and 13 Jbeta primers. The method was immunoSEQ multiplex PCR; TCRdb's version includes in-frame clones alone and lacks a portion of them. The sample lists 150,000 to 200,000 clones, about four fifths occurring once. Sequencing used PBMCs. The receptors shown here come from a woman in her 50s in good health and CMV-seronegative.

The chain employs TRBV18 and TRBJ1-1; D might be TRBD1 (5 bases). Germline V gives CDR1 KGHSH, CDR2 LQKENI. This CDR3 has 12 residues. V lost 10 bases, J lost 1 base, and 10 bases lay in between. For the CDR3, the DNA is TGTGCCACCAAACAGGAGAACACTGAAGCTTTCTTT. Protein product: CATKQENTEAFF.

This clone was seen once. This chain uses TRBV7-9 with TRBJ1-2; D is ambiguous. V was pared by 3 bases and J by 4 bases, with 15 bases between. CDR3 size: 15 residues. The germline gives CDR1 SEHNR, CDR2 FQNEAQ (reference sequence). The CDR3 is CASSFPGTAAYGYTF. CDR3 DNA sequence: TGTGCCAGCAGCTTCCCGGGAACAGCGGCCTATGGCTACACCTTC.

The chain has TRBV2 and TRBJ1-2; the D is unclear. Germline V gene data show CDR1 as SNHLY and CDR2 as FYNNEI. The CDR3 totals 13 residues. V lost 5 bases and J 7 bases, leaving 14 bases between the germline ends. The CDR3 coding sequence is TGTGCCAGCAGTCAAAACAGAGGGCTTGGCTACACCTTC. Encoded protein: CASSQNRGLGYTF.

Regarding this clone: An end of the junction differs from the germline gene, which may be a read error. Other DNA sequences within the sample encode an identical CDR3. The chain joins TRBV5-1 to TRBJ1-1, with D perhaps TRBD1 (5 bases). The CDR3 contains 14 residues. Germline CDR1 and CDR2: SGHRS and YFSETQ. The CDR3 sequence: CASSSLGGVTEAFF. The DNA for the CDR3 is TGCGCCAGCAGTTCCCTGGGGGGTGTCACTGAGGCTTTCTTT.

The V gene is TRBV6-5, the J gene TRBJ1-2, with TRBD1 identical over 12 bases. The germline gives CDR1 MNHEY, CDR2 SVGAGI. Trimming cost V 2 bases and J 6 bases; bases outside gene matches: 4. The CDR3 consists of 15 residues. CDR3 in DNA: TGTGCCAGCAGTTACCTGGGACAGGGGGCCCATGGCTACACCTTC. It is translated as CASSYLGQGAHGYTF.

This clone was seen more than once but under ten times. DNA of the CDR3: TGCGCCAGCAGACGGCACAGGGACGCGACTAATGAAAAACTGTTTTTT. It translates to CASRRHRDATNEKLFF. The genes are TRBV4-1 and TRBJ1-4; possibly TRBD1 for D (6 bases). Germline V CDR1 and CDR2: MGHRA, YSYEKL. The germline V and J ends were trimmed by 6 bases and 2 bases, with 16 bases remaining between them. CDR3 size: 16 residues.

J is TRBJ2-7 and V is TRBV18; 7 bases align to TRBD1. There are 15 residues in the CDR3. The ends lost 5 bases at V and 2 bases at J; junction bases unmatched: 9. Germline V gene data show CDR1 as KGHSH and CDR2 as LQKENI. The CDR3 here is CASSYPLQGPYEQYF. The CDR3 DNA sequence: TGTGCCAGCTCATACCCCTTACAGGGGCCCTACGAGCAGTACTTC.

Of note for this clone: One end of the junction varies from germline; a read error may be responsible. The V and J genes are TRBV7-7 and TRBJ2-2; 12 bases align to TRBD2. The CDR3 is 18 residues long. Germline V gene data show CDR1 as SSHAT and CDR2 as FNYEAQ (reference sequence). The CDR3 loop reads CASSRTSGTLSNTGELFF. CDR3 DNA sequence: TGTGCTAGCAGCCGGACTAGCGGGACACTATCGAACACCGGGGAGCTGTTTTTT.

This rearrangement joins TRBV5-1 to TRBJ2-3, with a tentative D call TRBD2 (5 bases). The CDR3 contains 13 residues. Per the germline V gene, CDR1 is SGHRS and CDR2 is YFSETQ. Deletions cut 5 bases from V and 6 bases from J, with 13 bases between. CDR3 loop: CASRGGLSDTQYF. CDR3 coding DNA: TGCGCCAGCAGGGGTGGACTGTCGGATACGCAGTATTTT.

V gene TRBV7-2 combines with J gene TRBJ1-2, with unresolved D. Germline CDR1 is SGHTA and CDR2 is FQGNSA. V was trimmed by 5 bases and J by 8 bases, leaving 12 bases between them. The CDR3 is 12 amino acids. The DNA of the CDR3 is TGTGCCAGCAGCCAGATCCAGTACGGCTACACCTTC. Protein: CASSQIQYGYTF.

This clone has a single count. V and J are TRBV19 and TRBJ1-6; 9 bases are a match to TRBD1. Per the germline V gene, CDR1 is LNHDA and CDR2 is SQIVND (reference sequence). The CDR3 is made up of 15 amino acids. Trimming at V came to 6 bases and at J to 9 bases, leaving 9 bases not matched to a gene. CDR3 residues: CASSTGTGNGSPLHF. In DNA form, the CDR3 reads TGTGCCAGTAGCACCGGGACAGGGAACGGTTCACCCCTCCACTTT.

The rearrangement uses TRBV7-2 and TRBJ1-2, with TRBD1 matching 7 bases. Germline V gene sequence: CDR1 SGHTA, CDR2 FQGNSA. With V trimmed by 7 bases and J by 2 bases, 4 bases remained unmatched. The CDR3 loop spans 13 amino acids. CDR3 region: CASTGTANYGYTF. Written as DNA, the CDR3 is TGTGCCAGCACCGGGACAGCCAACTATGGCTACACCTTC. Full variable domain (rest looked up from reference TRBV7-2 and TRBJ1-2): GAGVSQSPSNKVTEKGKDVELRCDPISGHTALYWYRQSLGQGLEFLIYFQGNSAPDKSGLPSDRFSAERTGGSVSTLTIQRTQQEDSAVYLCASTGTANYGYTFGSGTRLTVV.

The V call is TRBV28, the J call TRBJ2-1; no definite D call. With 3 bases removed from V and 10 bases from J, the gap between germline ends came to 7 bases. This CDR3 has 11 amino acids. Germline V gene data show CDR1 as MDHEN and CDR2 as SYDVKM. The CDR3 loop is CASSFSREQFF. In nucleotides, the CDR3 is TGTGCCAGCAGTTTTTCGCGCGAGCAGTTCTTC.